The rows below give T cell receptor beta chains drawn from one sample of a study of cytomegalovirus exposure and HLA in healthy donors. The protocol was immunoSEQ multiplex PCR, while the TCRdb copy is restricted to in-frame clones and leaves out a portion. Its listing shows some 44,000 clones. What was sequenced was PBMCs. These receptors all stem from a woman aged 30 to 39 in good health and CMV-seronegative. CDR3s include the opening cysteine and the closing phenylalanine or tryptophan. Each record gives: CDR3 length, J gene, D gene, V gene, CDR3 protein, CDR3 DNA. D genes are given only for firm matches.

13,TRBJ2-7,.,TRBV28,CASSLTMAYEQYF,TGTGCCAGCAGTTTAACTATGGCGTACGAGCAGTACTTC
13,TRBJ2-7,.,TRBV29-1,CSVKGGRNYEQYF,TGCAGCGTCAAAGGAGGCAGGAACTACGAGCAGTACTTC
15,TRBJ2-7,TRBD1,TRBV6-5,CASSYSNRGEAEQYF,TGTGCCAGCAGTTACTCGAACAGGGGAGAGGCCGAGCAGTACTTC
15,TRBJ2-1,TRBD2,TRBV6-5,CASSYSNLAGGPEFF,TGTGCCAGCAGTTACTCGAATCTAGCGGGAGGGCCGGAGTTCTTC
13,TRBJ2-2,.,TRBV5-1,CASSLEGAGELFF,TGCGCCAGCAGCTTGGAAGGGGCCGGGGAGCTGTTTTTT
15,TRBJ2-2,TRBD2,TRBV7-2,CASSSPAGGTGELFF,TGTGCCAGCAGCAGCCCCGCGGGAGGCACCGGGGAGCTGTTTTTT
14,TRBJ2-7,TRBD1,TRBV7-3,CASSPRQGPYEQYF,TGTGCCAGCAGCCCCCGACAGGGCCCCTACGAGCAGTACTTC
14,TRBJ2-7,TRBD2,TRBV4-2,CASSQEAGAYEQYF,TGTGCCAGCAGCCAAGAGGCGGGGGCCTACGAGCAGTACTTC
14,TRBJ1-1,TRBD1,TRBV5-1,CASSFDRGNTEAFF,TGCGCCAGCAGCTTTGACAGGGGGAACACTGAAGCTTTCTTT
15,TRBJ1-1,TRBD1,TRBV9,CASRATGGQNTEAFF,TGTGCCAGCCGTGCTACAGGGGGCCAGAACACTGAAGCTTTCTTT
14,TRBJ2-7,TRBD1,TRBV14,CASSRDRDAYEQYF,TGTGCCAGCAGCCGGGACAGGGACGCCTACGAGCAGTACTTC
16,TRBJ2-7,TRBD2,TRBV5-1,CASRRLADALTYEQYF,TGCGCCAGCCGGCGACTAGCGGACGCGCTTACCTACGAGCAGTACTTC
14,TRBJ1-1,TRBD1,TRBV5-8,CASSLGQGRTEAFF,TGTGCCAGCAGCTTGGGACAGGGGCGCACTGAAGCTTTCTTT
15,TRBJ2-7,TRBD2,TRBV28,CASTLGTSGRGRQYF,TGTGCCAGCACCCTAGGGACTAGCGGAAGGGGAAGGCAGTACTTC
13,TRBJ2-3,TRBD2,TRBV29-1,CSVGTSGTDTQYF,TGCAGCGTAGGGACTAGCGGGACTGATACGCAGTATTTT
14,TRBJ2-7,TRBD2,TRBV6-5,CASSYLGGPYEQYF,TGTGCCAGCAGTTACCTGGGAGGGCCTTACGAGCAGTACTTC
14,TRBJ2-3,TRBD1,TRBV6-5,CASTDDRGTDTQYF,TGTGCCAGCACCGATGACAGGGGAACAGATACGCAGTATTTT
15,TRBJ2-7,TRBD1,TRBV18,CASSPLGQGTYEQYF,TGTGCCAGCTCACCACTGGGACAGGGCACCTACGAGCAGTACTTC
16,TRBJ2-5,TRBD2,TRBV5-1,CASSLAGGRAGETQYF,TGCGCCAGCAGCTTGGCCGGCGGGAGGGCAGGGGAGACCCAGTACTTC
16,TRBJ1-4,TRBD1,TRBV18,CASSPPYRGPFEKLFF,TGTGCCAGCTCACCACCGTACAGGGGCCCTTTTGAAAAACTGTTTTTT
14,TRBJ1-2,TRBD1,TRBV5-1,CASSLSDRAYGYTF,TGCGCCAGCAGCCTGAGCGACAGGGCCTATGGCTACACCTTC
14,TRBJ2-5,.,TRBV19,CASSIDSVQETQYF,TGTGCCAGTAGTATAGATTCCGTCCAAGAGACCCAGTACTTC
15,TRBJ1-2,TRBD1,TRBV6-5,CASSYSDRGGYGYTF,TGTGCCAGCAGTTACTCGGACAGGGGTGGATATGGCTACACCTTC
14,TRBJ1-1,.,TRBV30,CAWSWNRYITEAFF,TGTGCCTGGAGCTGGAACAGGTATATCACTGAAGCTTTCTTT